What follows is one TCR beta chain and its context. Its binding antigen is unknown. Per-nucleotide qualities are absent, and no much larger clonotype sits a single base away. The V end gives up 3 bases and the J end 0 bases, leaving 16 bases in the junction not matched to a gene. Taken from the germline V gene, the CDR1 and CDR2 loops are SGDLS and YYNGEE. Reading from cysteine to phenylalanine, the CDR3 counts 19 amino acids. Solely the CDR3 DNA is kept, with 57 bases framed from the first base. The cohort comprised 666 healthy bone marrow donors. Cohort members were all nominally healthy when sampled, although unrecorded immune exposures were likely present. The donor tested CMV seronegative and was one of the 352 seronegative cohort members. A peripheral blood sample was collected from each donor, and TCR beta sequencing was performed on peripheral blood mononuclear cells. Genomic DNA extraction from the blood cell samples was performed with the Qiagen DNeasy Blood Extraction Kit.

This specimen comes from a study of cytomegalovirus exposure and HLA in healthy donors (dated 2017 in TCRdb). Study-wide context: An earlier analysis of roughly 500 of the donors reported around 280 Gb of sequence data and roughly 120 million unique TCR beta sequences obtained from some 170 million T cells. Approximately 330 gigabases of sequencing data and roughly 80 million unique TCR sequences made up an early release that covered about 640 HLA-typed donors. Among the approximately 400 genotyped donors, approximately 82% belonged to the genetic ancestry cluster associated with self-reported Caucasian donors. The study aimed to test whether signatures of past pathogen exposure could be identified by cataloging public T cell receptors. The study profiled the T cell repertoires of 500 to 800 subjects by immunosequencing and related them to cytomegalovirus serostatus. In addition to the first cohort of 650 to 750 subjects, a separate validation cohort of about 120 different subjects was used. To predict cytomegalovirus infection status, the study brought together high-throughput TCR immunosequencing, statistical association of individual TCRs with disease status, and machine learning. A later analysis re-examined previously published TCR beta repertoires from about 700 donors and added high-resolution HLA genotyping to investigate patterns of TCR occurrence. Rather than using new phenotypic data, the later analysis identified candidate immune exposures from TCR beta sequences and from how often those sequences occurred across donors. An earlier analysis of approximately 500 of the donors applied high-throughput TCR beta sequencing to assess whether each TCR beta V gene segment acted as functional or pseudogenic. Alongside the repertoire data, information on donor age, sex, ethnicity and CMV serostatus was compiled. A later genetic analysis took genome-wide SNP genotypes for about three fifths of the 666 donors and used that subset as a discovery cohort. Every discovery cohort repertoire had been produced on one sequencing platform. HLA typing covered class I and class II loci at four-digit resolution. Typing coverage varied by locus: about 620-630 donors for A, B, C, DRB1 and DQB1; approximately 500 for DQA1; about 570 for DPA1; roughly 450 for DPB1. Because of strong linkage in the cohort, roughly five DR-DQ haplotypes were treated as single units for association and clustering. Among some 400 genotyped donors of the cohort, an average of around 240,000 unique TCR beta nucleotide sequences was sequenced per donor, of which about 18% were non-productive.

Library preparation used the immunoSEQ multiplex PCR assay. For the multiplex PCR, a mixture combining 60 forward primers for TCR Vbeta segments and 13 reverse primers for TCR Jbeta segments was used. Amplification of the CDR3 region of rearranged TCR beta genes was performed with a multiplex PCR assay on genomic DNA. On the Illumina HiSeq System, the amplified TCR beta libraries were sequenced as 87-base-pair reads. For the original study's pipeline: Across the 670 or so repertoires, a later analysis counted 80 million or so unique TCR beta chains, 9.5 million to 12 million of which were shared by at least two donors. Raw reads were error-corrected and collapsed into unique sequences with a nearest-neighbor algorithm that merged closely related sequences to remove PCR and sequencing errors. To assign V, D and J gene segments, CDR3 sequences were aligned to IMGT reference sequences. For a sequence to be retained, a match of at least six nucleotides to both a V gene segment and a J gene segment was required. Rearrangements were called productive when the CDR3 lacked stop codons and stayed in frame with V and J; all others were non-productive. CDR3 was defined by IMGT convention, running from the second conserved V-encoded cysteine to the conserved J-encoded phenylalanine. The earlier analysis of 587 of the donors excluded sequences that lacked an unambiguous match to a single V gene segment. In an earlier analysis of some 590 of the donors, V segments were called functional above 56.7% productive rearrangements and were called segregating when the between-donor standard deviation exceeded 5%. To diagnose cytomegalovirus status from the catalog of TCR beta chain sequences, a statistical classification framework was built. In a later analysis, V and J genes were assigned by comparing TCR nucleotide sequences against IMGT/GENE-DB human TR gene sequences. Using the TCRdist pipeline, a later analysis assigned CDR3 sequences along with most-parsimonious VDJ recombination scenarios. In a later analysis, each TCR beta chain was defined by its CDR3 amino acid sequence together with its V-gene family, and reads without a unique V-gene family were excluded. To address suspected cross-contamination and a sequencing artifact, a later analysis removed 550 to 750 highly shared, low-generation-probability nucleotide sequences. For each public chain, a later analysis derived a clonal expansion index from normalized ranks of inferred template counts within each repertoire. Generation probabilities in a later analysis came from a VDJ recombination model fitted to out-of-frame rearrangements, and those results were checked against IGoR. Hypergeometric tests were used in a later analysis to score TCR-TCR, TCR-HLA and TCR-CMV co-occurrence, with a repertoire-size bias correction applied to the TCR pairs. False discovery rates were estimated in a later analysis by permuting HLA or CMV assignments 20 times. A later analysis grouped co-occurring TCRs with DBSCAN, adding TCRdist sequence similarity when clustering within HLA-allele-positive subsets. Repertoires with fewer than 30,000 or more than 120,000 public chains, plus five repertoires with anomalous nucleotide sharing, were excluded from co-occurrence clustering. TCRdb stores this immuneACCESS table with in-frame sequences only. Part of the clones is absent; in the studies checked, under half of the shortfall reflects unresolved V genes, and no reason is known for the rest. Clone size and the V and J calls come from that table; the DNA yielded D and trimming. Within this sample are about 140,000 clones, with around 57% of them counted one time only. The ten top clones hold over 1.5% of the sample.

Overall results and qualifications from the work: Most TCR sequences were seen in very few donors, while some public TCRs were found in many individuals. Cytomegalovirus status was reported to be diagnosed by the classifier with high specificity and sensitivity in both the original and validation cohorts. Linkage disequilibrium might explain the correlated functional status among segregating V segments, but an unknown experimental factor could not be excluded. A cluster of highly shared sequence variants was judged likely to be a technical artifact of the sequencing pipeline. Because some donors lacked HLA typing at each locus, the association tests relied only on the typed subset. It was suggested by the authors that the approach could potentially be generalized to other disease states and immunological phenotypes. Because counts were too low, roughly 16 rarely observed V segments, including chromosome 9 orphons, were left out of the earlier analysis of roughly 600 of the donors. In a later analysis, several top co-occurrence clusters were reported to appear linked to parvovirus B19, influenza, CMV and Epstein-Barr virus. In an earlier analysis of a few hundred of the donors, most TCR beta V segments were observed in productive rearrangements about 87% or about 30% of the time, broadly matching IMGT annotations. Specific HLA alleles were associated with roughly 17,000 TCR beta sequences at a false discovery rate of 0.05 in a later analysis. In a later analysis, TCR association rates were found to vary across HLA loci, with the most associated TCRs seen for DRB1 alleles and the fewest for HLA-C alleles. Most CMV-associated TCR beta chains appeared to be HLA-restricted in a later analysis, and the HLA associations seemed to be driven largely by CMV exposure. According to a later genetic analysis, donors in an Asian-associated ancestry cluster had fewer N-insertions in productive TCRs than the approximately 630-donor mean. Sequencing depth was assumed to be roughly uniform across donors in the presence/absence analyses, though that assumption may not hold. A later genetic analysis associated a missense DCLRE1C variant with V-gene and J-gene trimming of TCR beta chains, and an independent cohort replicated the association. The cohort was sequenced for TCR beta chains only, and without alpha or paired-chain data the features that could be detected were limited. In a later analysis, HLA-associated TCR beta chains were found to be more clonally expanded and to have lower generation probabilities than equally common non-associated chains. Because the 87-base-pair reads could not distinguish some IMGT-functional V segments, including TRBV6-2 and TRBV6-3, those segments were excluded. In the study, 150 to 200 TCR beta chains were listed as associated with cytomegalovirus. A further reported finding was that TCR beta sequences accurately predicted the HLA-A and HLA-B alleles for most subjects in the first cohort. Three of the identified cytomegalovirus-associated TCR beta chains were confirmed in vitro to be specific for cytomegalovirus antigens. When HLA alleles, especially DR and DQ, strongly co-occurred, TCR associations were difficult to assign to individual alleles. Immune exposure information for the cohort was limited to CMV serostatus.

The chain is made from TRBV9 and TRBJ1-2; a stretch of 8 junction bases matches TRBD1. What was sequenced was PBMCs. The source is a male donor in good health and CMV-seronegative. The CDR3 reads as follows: CASSDQGGITGGSNYGYTF. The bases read TGTGCCAGCAGCGATCAGGGGGGAATAACAGGGGGGTCTAACTATGGCTACACCTTC.